The rows below give T cell receptor beta chains drawn from one sample of a study of blood T cell repertoires in COVID-19. TCRdb's table, derived via immunoSEQ multiplex PCR, lists solely in-frame clones and lacks some. The sample has 70,000 to 85,000 clones; approximately 78% are singletons. Sequencing was performed on peripheral blood. These receptors originate from a human donor in a cohort sampled during active COVID-19. The CDR3 runs from the conserved cysteine through the conserved F or W. D genes are given only for firm matches. Rows may omit the clone size; those that give it use once, few, many or a size class.

v_gene,j_gene,abundance,d_gene,CDR3aa
TRBV12-3/TRBV12-4,TRBJ2-3,-,-,CASSIGETDTQYF
TRBV3-1/TRBV3-2,TRBJ2-7,few,TRBD1,CASSQNGQGKDLYF
TRBV21-1,TRBJ2-7,-,-,CASSPRDRAPSEQYF
TRBV19,TRBJ1-1,-,-,CAISERRQEAFF
TRBV28,TRBJ2-3,-,-,CASIRQAPPDTQYF
TRBV7-9,TRBJ1-2,-,-,CASSFGPQGNYGYTF
TRBV20-1,TRBJ2-3,-,-,CSASSTYRARTDTQYF
TRBV5-1,TRBJ1-1,-,TRBD1,CASRRQGPEAFF
TRBV5-1,TRBJ1-4,-,TRBD1,CASSSFGQGTEKLFF
TRBV7-9,TRBJ1-2,once,-,CASSSTGSYGYTF
TRBV3-1/TRBV3-2,TRBJ1-6,-,-,CASSHLPGSANNSPLHF
TRBV7-9,TRBJ1-2,-,-,CASSAPGVLNYGYTF
TRBV6-1,TRBJ2-6,few,TRBD1,CASDVTGSGANVLTF
TRBV19,TRBJ2-3,once,-,CASSIPRGTSTDTQYF
TRBV2,TRBJ2-4,once,TRBD2,CASNPLAGFSNIQYF
TRBV18,TRBJ1-5,-,-,CASSPRQLNQPQHF
TRBV5-1,TRBJ2-5,-,-,CASSLGAASRETQYF
TRBV5-6,TRBJ2-3,-,-,CASRVEGPDTQYF